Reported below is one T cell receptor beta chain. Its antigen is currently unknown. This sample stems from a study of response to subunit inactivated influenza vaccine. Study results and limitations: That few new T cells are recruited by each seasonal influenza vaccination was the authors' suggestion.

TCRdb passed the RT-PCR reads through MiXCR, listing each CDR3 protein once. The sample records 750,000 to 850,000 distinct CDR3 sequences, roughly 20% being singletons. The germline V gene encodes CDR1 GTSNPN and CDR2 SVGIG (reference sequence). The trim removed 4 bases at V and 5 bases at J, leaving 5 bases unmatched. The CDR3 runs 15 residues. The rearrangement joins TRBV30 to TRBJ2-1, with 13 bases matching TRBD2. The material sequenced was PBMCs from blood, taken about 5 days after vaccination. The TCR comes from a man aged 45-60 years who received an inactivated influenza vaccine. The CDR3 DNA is TGTGCCTGGATAAGGGGGACTAGCGGGGACAATGAGCAGTTCTTC. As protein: CAWIRGTSGDNEQFF.